This TCR beta chain was observed in a study of OX40 agonist ivuxolimab in advanced cancers. At the level of the study: Earlier treatment with anti-PD-1, anti-PD-L1 or anti-CTLA-4 was permitted, and roughly 40% had received some.

Sequencing used immunoSEQ multiplex PCR; TCRdb keeps in-frame clones, though not all of them. The data show 45,000 to 70,000 clones, roughly 90% seen once. V gave up 0 bases and J gave up 5 bases; unmatched junction bases: 7. The CDR3 is 17 residues long. The V gene's germline CDR1 is SGHDT and CDR2 YYEEEE. The chain combines TRBV5-6 with TRBJ2-5, with 13 bases identical to TRBD2. This sequence originates from an adult with an advanced solid tumor such as melanoma, head and neck, liver or kidney cancer. The starting material was CD4+ or CD8+ T cells sorted from blood, obtained in a trial of the OX40 agonist ivuxolimab. The CDR3 bases are TGTGCCAGCAGCTTGGAAGGACTAGCGGGAGCGTGGGAGACCCAGTACTTC. As protein: CASSLEGLAGAWETQYF.